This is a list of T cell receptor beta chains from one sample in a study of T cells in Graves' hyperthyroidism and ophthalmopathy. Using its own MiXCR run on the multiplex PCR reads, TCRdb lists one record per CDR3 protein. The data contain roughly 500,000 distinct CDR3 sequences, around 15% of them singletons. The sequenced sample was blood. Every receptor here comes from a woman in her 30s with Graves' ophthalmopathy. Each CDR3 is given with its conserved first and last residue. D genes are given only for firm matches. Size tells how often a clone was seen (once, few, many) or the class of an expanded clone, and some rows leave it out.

TGTGCCAGCAGTTTTCGGGACAGGGTGAGACTAGCGGGAGAAGAGCAGTTCTTC	CASSFRDRVRLAGEEQFF	TRBV28	TRBD2	TRBJ2-1	many
TGCAGTGCTTCTAGGGGGGCCCAGTACTTC	CSASRGAQYF	TRBV20-1	NA	TRBJ2-5	few
TGTGCCAGCAGCGTCGGGCATAGGGAGGGAGAGGCCCAGTACTTC	CASSVGHREGEAQYF	TRBV9	TRBD2	TRBJ2-5	NA
TGTGCCAGCAGCCCGCAACGGATCTTCTCTGGAAACACCATATATTTT	CASSPQRIFSGNTIYF	TRBV7-8	NA	TRBJ1-3	few
TGTGCCAGCAGCGCCCGACAGAAACTCTCTGGGGCCAACGTCCTGACTTTC	CASSARQKLSGANVLTF	TRBV7-9	NA	TRBJ2-6	NA
TGTGCCAGCAGCCCCGGACGGATTAACTATGGCTACACCTTC	CASSPGRINYGYTF	TRBV11-1	NA	TRBJ1-2	many
TGTGCCAGCAGCGTGGGACTAGCGGGCCGTGGCTCCTACAATGAGCAGTTCTTC	CASSVGLAGRGSYNEQFF	TRBV5-6	TRBD2	TRBJ2-1	NA
TGTGCCAGTAGTTGGGACAGCTCTGGAAACACCATATATTTT	CASSWDSSGNTIYF	TRBV19	TRBD1	TRBJ1-3	NA
TGTGCCAGTAGTGCTCAAGCTAGCGGGAGAGGGAATGAGCAGTTCTTC	CASSAQASGRGNEQFF	TRBV19	TRBD2	TRBJ2-1	NA
TGTGCCAGCAGCCGAGACCCACTAGCGGGCAGTTCCGGGGAGCTGTTTTTT	CASSRDPLAGSSGELFF	TRBV3-1	TRBD2	TRBJ2-2	many
TGTGCCAGTTTGAGGACGTTTGGGAACACTGAAGCTTTCTTT	CASLRTFGNTEAFF	TRBV6-1	NA	TRBJ1-1	NA
TGTGCCAGCAGTTCAAGTGCTTCTGGGGCCAACGTCCTGACTTTC	CASSSSASGANVLTF	TRBV6-2/TRBV6-3	NA	TRBJ2-6	many
TGTGCCAGCAGTTACTTCACACTGAACACTGAAGCTTTCTTT	CASSYFTLNTEAFF	TRBV6-2/TRBV6-3	NA	TRBJ1-1	many
TGTGCCAGCAGACCCGACGAGGGTCCCCATGGCTACACCTTC	CASRPDEGPHGYTF	TRBV6-2/TRBV6-3	NA	TRBJ1-2	NA
TGTGCCATCAGTGATTCCGGGACAGGGGTCAGCAATCAGCCCCAGCATTTT	CAISDSGTGVSNQPQHF	TRBV10-3	TRBD1	TRBJ1-5	many
TGTGCCAGCAGCGGGAGTTGGGAAAATGAGCAGTTCTTC	CASSGSWENEQFF	TRBV11-2	NA	TRBJ2-1	few
TGTACCAGCAGCCTGACAGGGGTTGTCACAGATACGCAGTATTTT	CTSSLTGVVTDTQYF	TRBV7-9	TRBD1	TRBJ2-3	NA
TGTGCCAGCAGTGATGGGAGTCAGCCCCAGCATTTT	CASSDGSQPQHF	TRBV28	NA	TRBJ1-5	NA
TGCGCCAGCAGCACCGGGACAGGTTTAGAGACCCAGTACTTC	CASSTGTGLETQYF	TRBV5-1	TRBD1	TRBJ2-5	few
TGTGCCTGGAGCGACGTGAGAAACGAGCAGTACTTC	CAWSDVRNEQYF	TRBV30	NA	TRBJ2-7	few
TGTGCCAGCAGTTTATTTAGTGCCCCTCCTATCGAGCAGTACTTC	CASSLFSAPPIEQYF	TRBV28	NA	TRBJ2-7	many
TGTGCCAGCAGCCACCGGGACAGAGACACAGATACGCAGTATTTT	CASSHRDRDTDTQYF	TRBV7-2	TRBD1	TRBJ2-3	many